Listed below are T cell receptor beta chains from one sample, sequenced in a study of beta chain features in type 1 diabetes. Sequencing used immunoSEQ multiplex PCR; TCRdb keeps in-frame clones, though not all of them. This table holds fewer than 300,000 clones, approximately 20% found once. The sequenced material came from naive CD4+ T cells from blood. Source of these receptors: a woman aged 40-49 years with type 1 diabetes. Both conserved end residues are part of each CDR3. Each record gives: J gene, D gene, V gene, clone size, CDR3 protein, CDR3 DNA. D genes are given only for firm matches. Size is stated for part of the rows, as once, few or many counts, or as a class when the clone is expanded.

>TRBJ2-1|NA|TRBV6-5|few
CASSYSRRRENEQFF
TGTGCCAGCAGTTACTCACGGAGGAGGGAGAATGAGCAGTTCTTC
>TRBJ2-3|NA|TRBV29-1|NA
CSEYTDTQYF
TGCAGCGAATACACAGATACGCAGTATTTT
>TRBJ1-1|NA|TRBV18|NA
CASSSLQGTEAFF
TGTGCCAGCTCCTCATTACAGGGAACCGAAGCTTTCTTT
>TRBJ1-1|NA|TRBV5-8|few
CASSLGQANTEAFF
TGTGCCAGCAGCTTGGGACAGGCCAACACTGAAGCTTTCTTT
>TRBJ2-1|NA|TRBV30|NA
CAWTPSGLSYNEQFF
TGTGCCTGGACCCCGTCGGGACTGAGCTACAATGAGCAGTTCTTC
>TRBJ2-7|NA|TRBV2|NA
CASSELGVYEQYF
TGTGCCAGCAGTGAACTGGGCGTCTACGAGCAGTACTTC
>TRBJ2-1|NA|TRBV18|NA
CASSPGQRTYNEQFF
TGTGCCAGCTCCCCCGGACAGCGCACCTACAATGAGCAGTTCTTC
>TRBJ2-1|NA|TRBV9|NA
CASSVVAEANEQFF
TGTGCCAGCAGCGTAGTGGCTGAGGCTAATGAGCAGTTCTTC
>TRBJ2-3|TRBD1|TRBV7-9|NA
CASSSTGGLDTQYF
TGTGCCAGCAGCTCTACAGGGGGCTTAGATACGCAGTATTTT
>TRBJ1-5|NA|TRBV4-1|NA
CASSLREDNQPQHF
TGCGCCAGCAGCCTCCGGGAGGACAATCAGCCCCAGCATTTT
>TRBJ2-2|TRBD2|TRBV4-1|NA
CASSQVPGGITGELFF
TGCGCCAGCAGCCAAGTTCCGGGAGGGATCACCGGGGAGCTGTTTTTT
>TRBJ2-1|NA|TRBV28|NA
CASSLSLTSSYNEQFF
TGTGCCAGCAGTTTATCGCTGACTAGCTCCTACAATGAGCAGTTCTTC
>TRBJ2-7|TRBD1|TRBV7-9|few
CASSATGVSHEQYF
TGTGCCAGCAGCGCCACAGGGGTCTCCCACGAGCAGTACTTC
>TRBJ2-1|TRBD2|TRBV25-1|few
CASSSLAGSSQYNEQFF
TGTGCCAGCAGTTCCCTAGCGGGGAGTTCTCAGTACAATGAGCAGTTCTTC
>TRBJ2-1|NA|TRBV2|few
CASIRELGYNEQFF
TGTGCCAGCATTAGAGAACTCGGCTACAATGAGCAGTTCTTC
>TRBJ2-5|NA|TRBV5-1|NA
CASSLPPGQASQETQYF
TGCGCCAGCAGCTTGCCGCCAGGGCAGGCCTCCCAAGAGACCCAGTACTTC
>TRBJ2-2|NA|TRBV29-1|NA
CSVGPNTGELFF
TGCAGCGTTGGGCCGAACACCGGGGAGCTGTTTTTT
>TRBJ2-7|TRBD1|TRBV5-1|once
CASSLDRGSYEQYF
TGCGCCAGCAGCTTGGACAGGGGCTCCTACGAGCAGTACTTC
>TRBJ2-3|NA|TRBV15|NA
CATSRDPIGATDTQYF
TGTGCCACCAGCAGAGATCCCATTGGGGCTACAGATACGCAGTATTTT
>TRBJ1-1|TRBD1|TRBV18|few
CASSPDQTGGNTEAFF
TGTGCCAGCTCACCGGACCAGACAGGGGGAAACACTGAAGCTTTCTTT